The clone carrying this TCR beta chain was recorded a few times. Its target is not known. Before they underwent DNA extraction, samples held 1-10 million cryopreserved PBMC. This record belongs to a study of long-term antiretroviral therapy in people with HIV. The overall study: First collections came about a decade before the 2015 immediate-ART recommendation. Findings and limits, study-wide: After ART, diversity increased yet remained lower than transplant donor controls.

This CDR3 has 12 amino acids. V lost 9 bases and J lost 5, with 13 bases in between. Germline values: CDR1 MNHEY, CDR2 SMNVEV (reference sequence). At survey level, the immunoSEQ assay was run in its v3.0 version. About 35,000-50,000 T-cell genomes per sample were the sequencing target. This table comes from immunoSEQ multiplex PCR, and its TCRdb copy is limited to in-frame clones, with some not included. The table records roughly 15,000 clones, under 80% of them present only once. The sample in question was unsorted PBMCs, obtained 3.1 years after starting antiretroviral therapy. V is TRBV27 and J is TRBJ1-2; possibly TRBD1 for D (5 bases). This clonotype originated in a man aged 40-55 years with HIV. The CDR3 region is CASGGGLYGYTF. The CDR3 nucleotides read TGTGCCAGTGGGGGGGGGTTATATGGCTACACCTTC.